This is a list of T cell receptor beta chains from one sample in a study of regulatory T cells in long-lasting Graves disease. TCRdb processed the multiplex PCR reads anew with MiXCR; each CDR3 protein has one entry. The data contain roughly 400,000 distinct CDR3 sequences, 16% of them seen just once; the ten biggest clones take up roughly 23%. This same sample was also taken into another study, of T cells in Graves' hyperthyroidism and ophthalmopathy.

This specimen was peripheral blood mononuclear cells (PBMCs), taken at new diagnosis, from a patient treated with antithyroid drugs. The receptors here all came from a woman under 30 with Graves disease. Each CDR3 is given with its conserved first and last residue. D genes are given only for firm matches. Clone size is stated in some rows and not others, as once, few, many or a class when expanded.

v_gene,d_gene,abundance,j_gene,CDR3aa,CDR3nt
TRBV28,.,many,TRBJ1-2,CASSFPLGEVSRYTF,TGTGCCAGCAGTTTCCCGCTCGGGGAGGTTTCGCGGTACACCTTC
TRBV4-2,TRBD2,few,TRBJ2-1,CASSQEWLAGGVDEQFF,TGTGCCAGCAGCCAAGAATGGCTAGCGGGAGGGGTCGATGAGCAGTTCTTC
TRBV6-9,.,many,TRBJ2-1,CASSYAGQRGDEQFF,TGTGCCAGCAGTTATGCGGGACAGCGCGGCGATGAGCAGTTCTTC
TRBV20-1,TRBD1,.,TRBJ1-6,CSARHGTGTLNSPLHF,TGCAGTGCTAGACATGGGACAGGGACGCTAAATTCACCCCTCCACTTT
TRBV29-1,TRBD1,many,TRBJ2-3,CSVEDQGATDTQYF,TGCAGCGTTGAAGATCAGGGGGCCACAGATACGCAGTATTTT
TRBV6-2/TRBV6-3,TRBD2,few,TRBJ2-1,CASSSGTTNEQFF,TGTGCCAGCAGTTCCGGGACTACCAATGAGCAGTTCTTC
TRBV30,.,many,TRBJ2-2,CAWSPLVRTGELFF,TGTGCCTGGAGTCCACTAGTTCGCACCGGGGAGCTGTTTTTT
TRBV28,.,many,TRBJ2-5,CASSLGADLLKETQYF,TGTGCCAGCAGTCTAGGGGCAGACTTACTCAAAGAGACCCAGTACTTC
TRBV4-3,.,.,TRBJ1-2,CASSQENSNYGYTF,TGCGCCAGCAGCCAAGAAAATAGTAACTATGGCTACACCTTC
TRBV20-1,TRBD2,.,TRBJ2-5,CSARPSGRGRLETQYF,TGCAGTGCTAGGCCTAGCGGGAGGGGTCGTTTGGAGACCCAGTACTTC
TRBV20-1,.,few,TRBJ1-1,CSASRGGPNTEAFF,TGCAGTGCTAGCCGGGGGGGCCCTAACACTGAAGCTTTCTTT
TRBV4-3,.,.,TRBJ2-2,CASSALANTGELFF,TGCGCCAGCAGCGCGTTGGCGAACACCGGGGAGCTGTTTTTT
TRBV7-9,TRBD2,few,TRBJ2-1,CAILVRGRTPGGNEQFF,TGTGCCATCTTGGTTCGCGGGAGGACCCCAGGAGGCAATGAGCAGTTCTTC
TRBV4-1,.,few,TRBJ2-5,CASSPPNGETQYF,TGCGCCAGCAGCCCACCAAATGGTGAGACCCAGTACTTC
TRBV2,TRBD2,few,TRBJ2-1,CASSQDRRREIEQFF,TGCGCCAGCAGCCAAGATCGACGGCGGGAGATTGAGCAGTTCTTC
TRBV4-2,.,few,TRBJ1-2,CASSQAGITGIYGYTF,TGTGCCAGCAGCCAGGCGGGGATTACAGGGATCTATGGCTACACCTTC
TRBV27,TRBD2,many,TRBJ2-7,CASRKTSGPYYEQYF,TGTGCCAGCAGGAAAACTAGCGGGCCTTACTACGAGCAGTACTTC
TRBV10-3,TRBD1,many,TRBJ2-5,CAISDGTGAYETQYF,TGTGCCATCAGTGATGGGACAGGGGCGTATGAGACCCAGTACTTC
TRBV12-3/TRBV12-4,TRBD2,many,TRBJ2-1,CASSPLTSGWYNEQFF,TGTGCCAGCAGTCCGCTGACTAGCGGGTGGTACAATGAGCAGTTCTTC
TRBV6-5,.,many,TRBJ2-7,CASSWDRSTYEQYF,TGTGCCAGCAGTTGGGATCGATCGACCTACGAGCAGTACTTC
TRBV6-2/TRBV6-3,.,many,TRBJ1-1,CASSYTQGAGAAFF,TGTGCCAGCAGTTATACACAGGGCGCCGGTGCAGCTTTCTTT
TRBV5-1,.,few,TRBJ2-7,CASSIRGDYEQYF,TGCGCCAGCAGCATACGGGGTGACTACGAGCAGTACTTC
TRBV6-1,.,many,TRBJ1-5,CASSESGFLLRQPQHF,TGTGCCAGCAGTGAATCGGGGTTCCTCCTTCGTCAGCCCCAGCATTTT
TRBV10-2,.,few,TRBJ2-3,CASSDVLEPQYF,TGCGCCAGCAGTGACGTTCTGGAACCCCAGTATTTT
TRBV29-1,.,.,TRBJ2-1,CSVSGLYNEQFF,TGCAGCGTTTCTGGACTCTACAATGAGCAGTTCTTC
TRBV6-5,.,many,TRBJ1-4,CASSLARGNRNEKLFF,TGTGCCAGCAGTTTAGCGCGGGGGAATAGGAATGAAAAACTGTTTTTT
TRBV28,TRBD1,many,TRBJ2-1,CASSLYKRGTGPYNEQFF,TGTGCCAGCAGTTTATATAAAAGAGGGACAGGGCCTTACAATGAGCAGTTCTTC
TRBV20-1,TRBD2,.,TRBJ2-7,CSAQGGGLAGIYEQYF,TGCAGTGCTCAAGGGGGGGGACTAGCGGGAATCTACGAGCAGTACTTC
TRBV29-1,.,many,TRBJ1-2,CSVDPGTNYGYTF,TGCAGCGTTGACCCAGGGACTAACTATGGCTACACCTTC
TRBV11-3,.,few,TRBJ2-1,CASSLTTGNYNEQSF,TGTGCCAGCAGCTTAACGACGGGAAACTACAATGAGCAGTCCTTC
TRBV19,TRBD2,.,TRBJ2-1,CASSMRGKGLAGAGGYNEQFF,TGTGCCAGTAGTATGAGGGGGAAGGGACTAGCGGGAGCTGGGGGATACAATGAGCAGTTCTTC
TRBV29-1,.,many,TRBJ2-5,CSIGTPEETQYF,TGCAGCATCGGGACGCCCGAGGAGACCCAGTACTTC
TRBV6-5,.,.,TRBJ2-5,CASSYGGNSETQYF,TGTGCCAGCAGTTACGGCGGGAACTCAGAGACCCAGTACTTC
TRBV27,.,.,TRBJ2-4,CASSFPRGPSYF,TGTGCCAGCAGTTTCCCACGAGGCCCCTCGTACTTC
TRBV19,TRBD1,few,TRBJ2-2,CASSRGTGTGELFF,TGTGCCAGTAGTAGGGGGACAGGGACCGGGGAGCTGTTTTTT
TRBV7-2,TRBD2,.,TRBJ2-7,CASSPITTGLAGVEQYF,TGTGCCAGCAGCCCTATAACAACGGGACTAGCGGGAGTCGAGCAGTACTTC
TRBV5-1,.,.,TRBJ2-2,CANSTRDPHTGELFF,TGCGCCAACAGCACCCGGGACCCACACACCGGGGAGCTGTTTTTT
TRBV11-3,.,many,TRBJ2-7,CASSSRGLEQYF,TGTGCCAGCAGCTCCCGGGGTCTCGAGCAGTACTTC
TRBV28,.,many,TRBJ2-5,CASSLSGEETQYF,TGTGCCAGCAGTTTATCAGGGGAAGAGACCCAGTACTTC
TRBV12-3/TRBV12-4,.,.,TRBJ2-1,CASSLDAVNEQFF,TGTGCCAGCAGTTTGGACGCCGTTAATGAGCAGTTCTTC
TRBV7-2,TRBD1,many,TRBJ1-2,CASSTHRGGYFGYTF,TGTGCCAGCAGTACTCACAGGGGCGGATATTTTGGCTACACCTTC
TRBV7-3,.,few,TRBJ2-1,CASSQRAESSYNEQFF,TGTGCCAGCAGCCAAAGGGCGGAGAGCTCCTACAATGAGCAGTTCTTC
TRBV4-1,.,many,TRBJ2-7,CASSQVGTLYEQYF,TGCGCCAGCAGCCAAGTTGGGACTCTCTACGAGCAGTACTTC
TRBV6-5,.,.,TRBJ1-2,CASSYSGVPGGSGYTF,TGTGCCAGCAGTTACTCGGGGGTTCCAGGCGGCTCTGGCTACACCTTC
TRBV6-2/TRBV6-3,.,.,TRBJ2-1,CASSFDPSDEQFF,TGTGCCAGCAGTTTTGACCCTTCCGATGAGCAGTTCTTC
TRBV20-1,.,.,TRBJ1-4,CSARDKTWGRLNEKLFF,TGCAGTGCTAGAGATAAAACTTGGGGACGGCTGAATGAAAAACTGTTTTTT
TRBV20-1,.,many,TRBJ1-5,CSAQRGPYSNQPQHF,TGCAGTGCCCAACGCGGTCCCTATAGCAATCAGCCCCAGCATTTT
TRBV7-3,TRBD1,many,TRBJ2-3,CASSLNVGQGLGSTDTQYF,TGTGCCAGCAGCTTAAACGTGGGACAGGGGCTCGGCAGCACAGATACGCAGTATTTT
TRBV6-4,.,.,TRBJ2-1,CASSDTKRRPYNEQFF,TGTGCCAGCAGTGACACTAAGAGGCGCCCCTACAATGAGCAGTTCTTC
TRBV6-1,.,once,TRBJ1-1,CASSPFRTTEAFF,TGTGCCAGCAGCCCTTTCAGGACAACTGAAGCTTTCTTT
TRBV25-1,.,.,TRBJ1-2,CASSEQTGRGKGYTF,TGTGCCAGCAGTGAACAAACGGGCAGGGGAAAGGGCTACACCTTC
TRBV5-1,.,many,TRBJ2-1,CASSFRDGGSYNEQFF,TGCGCCAGCAGTTTCAGGGATGGAGGCTCCTACAATGAGCAGTTCTTC
TRBV4-3,.,.,TRBJ2-6,CASSHWGSGANVLTF,TGCGCCAGCAGCCACTGGGGCTCTGGGGCCAACGTCCTGACTTTC
TRBV20-1,TRBD2,.,TRBJ2-5,CSAQGSAPRGVQETQYF,TGCAGTGCCCAAGGGTCGGCCCCTCGGGGGGTACAAGAGACCCAGTACTTC
TRBV7-2,.,many,TRBJ2-3,CASSFIVDTQYF,TGTGCCAGCAGCTTCATAGTAGATACGCAGTATTTT
TRBV5-1,.,.,TRBJ1-1,CASSLITGSEAFF,TGCGCCAGCAGCTTGATCACGGGCAGTGAAGCTTTCTTT
TRBV6-4,.,few,TRBJ2-7,CASSDTYRVYEQYF,TGTGCCAGCAGTGATACATACAGGGTCTACGAGCAGTACTTC